Each of the 6 T cell receptor beta chains below was sequenced from the same sample in a study of cytomegalovirus exposure and HLA in healthy donors. In the PCR, 60 Vbeta and 13 Jbeta primers were used. Sequencing was performed with immunoSEQ multiplex PCR; in TCRdb, only in-frame clones are kept and a portion is missing. This repertoire shows 150,000 or so clones, approximately 73% found once; its top ten account for 1.5% to 2%. Sequenced sample: PBMCs. These receptor sequences come from a woman between 18 and 29 years old in good health and CMV-seronegative.

V gene TRBV9 combines with J gene TRBJ1-1; 7 bases map to TRBD1. Per germline, CDR1 SGDLS and CDR2 YYNGEE. The V and J ends lost 0 bases and 1 base, in that order; junction bases with no gene match: 0. The length of the CDR3 is 14 residues. CDR3 coding DNA: TGTGCCAGCAGCGTAGGACAGGGGAACACTGAAGCTTTCTTT. Encoded protein: CASSVGQGNTEAFF.

Here the CDR3 DNA reads TGCAGCGTTGGGATCCTGGGGGGGGATGAGCAGTTCTTC. It yields the protein CSVGILGGDEQFF. The chain recombines TRBV29-1 with TRBJ2-1; 7 positions match TRBD2. The CDR3 has 13 amino acids. The junction had 8 bases not matched to a gene; V was cut back by 4 bases and J by 8 bases. The germline gives CDR1 SQVTM, CDR2 ANQGSEA.

The V call is TRBV15, the J call TRBJ1-4, with no clear D. The CDR3 is 13 amino acids. Trimming took off 5 bases at V and 4 bases at J, with 8 bases between the two ends. The germline gives CDR1 LNHNV, CDR2 YYDKDF (reference sequence). The CDR3 coding sequence is TGTGCCACCAGCGCAGGCCTTAATGAAAAACTGTTTTTT. This encodes CATSAGLNEKLFF.

The J gene is TRBJ2-7, the V gene TRBV4-1, with D maybe TRBD1 (5 bases). Germline CDR1 is MGHRA and CDR2 is YSYEKL. This CDR3 comprises 16 residues. Trimming took 2 bases from V and 2 from J, leaving 16 bases between them. The CDR3 nucleotides read TGCGCCAGCAGCCAATTTTCTGTCGACAGCACCTACGAGCAGTACTTC. This gives the protein CASSQFSVDSTYEQYF.

V gene TRBV11-2 combines with J gene TRBJ2-1, with 9 bases matching TRBD1. This CDR3 has 17 amino acids. Germline V gene lookup returns CDR1 SGHAT and CDR2 FQNNGV. The ends lost 4 bases at V and 7 bases at J; junction bases unmatched: 14. CDR3 nucleotides: TGTGCCAGCAGCTACACTAGGGCGGGGACAGGGTCTAATGAGCAGTTCTTC. This encodes CASSYTRAGTGSNEQFF.

V usage is TRBV6-1 and J usage is TRBJ1-5; 8 bases match TRBD1. The V and J ends lost 7 bases and 7 bases, in that order; junction bases with no gene match: 12. CDR1 is MNHNS and CDR2 is SASEGT in the germline V gene. CDR3 length: 15 residues. The CDR3, as DNA: TGTGCCAGCATTCCGGGACAGGTGAGATTCCAGCCCCAGCATTTT. Translating it yields CASIPGQVRFQPQHF.